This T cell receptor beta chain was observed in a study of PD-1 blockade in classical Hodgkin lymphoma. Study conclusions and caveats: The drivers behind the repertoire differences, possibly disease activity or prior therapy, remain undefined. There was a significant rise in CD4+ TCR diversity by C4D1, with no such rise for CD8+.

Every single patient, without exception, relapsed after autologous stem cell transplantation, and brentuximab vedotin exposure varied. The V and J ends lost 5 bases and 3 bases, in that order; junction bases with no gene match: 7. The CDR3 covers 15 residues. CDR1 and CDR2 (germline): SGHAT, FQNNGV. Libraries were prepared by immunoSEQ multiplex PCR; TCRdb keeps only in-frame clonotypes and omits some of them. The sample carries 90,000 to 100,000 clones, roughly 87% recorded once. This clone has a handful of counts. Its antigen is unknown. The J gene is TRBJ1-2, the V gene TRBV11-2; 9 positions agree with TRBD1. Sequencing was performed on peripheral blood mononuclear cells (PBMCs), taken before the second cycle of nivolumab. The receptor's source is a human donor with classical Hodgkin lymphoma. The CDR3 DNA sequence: TGTGCCAGCAGCCCCGGGACAGGGTCCCACTATGGCTACACCTTC. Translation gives CASSPGTGSHYGYTF. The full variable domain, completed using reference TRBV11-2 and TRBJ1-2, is EAGVAQSPRYKIIEKRQSVAFWCNPISGHATLYWYQQILGQGPKLLIQFQNNGVVDDSQLPKDRFSAERLKGVDSTLKIQPAKLEDSAVYLCASSPGTGSHYGYTFGSGTRLTVV.